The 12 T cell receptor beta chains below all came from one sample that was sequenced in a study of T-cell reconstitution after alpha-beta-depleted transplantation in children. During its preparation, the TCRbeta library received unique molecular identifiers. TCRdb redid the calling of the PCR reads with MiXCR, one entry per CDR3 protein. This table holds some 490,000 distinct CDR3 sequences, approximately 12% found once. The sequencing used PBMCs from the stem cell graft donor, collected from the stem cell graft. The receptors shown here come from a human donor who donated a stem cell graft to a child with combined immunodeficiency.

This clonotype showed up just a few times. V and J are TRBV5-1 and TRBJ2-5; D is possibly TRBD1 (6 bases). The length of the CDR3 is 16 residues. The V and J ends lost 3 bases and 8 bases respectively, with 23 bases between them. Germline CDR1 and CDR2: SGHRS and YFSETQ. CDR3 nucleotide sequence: TGCGCCAGCAGCTCCTATATTCCGGGACAACAAGGCACCCAGTACTTC. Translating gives CASSSYIPGQQGTQYF. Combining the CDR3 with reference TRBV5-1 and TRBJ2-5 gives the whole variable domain KAGVTQTPRYLIKTRGQQVTLSCSPISGHRSVSWYQQTPGQGLQFLFEYFSETQRNKGNFPGRFSGRQFSNSRSEMNVSTLELGDSALYLCASSSYIPGQQGTQYFGPGTRLLVL.

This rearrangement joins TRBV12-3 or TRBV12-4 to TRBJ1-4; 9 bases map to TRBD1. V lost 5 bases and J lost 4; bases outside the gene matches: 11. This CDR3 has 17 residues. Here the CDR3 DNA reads TGTGCCAGCAGTCAAGTCCCGGGACAGGGCAATAATGAAAAACTGTTTTTT. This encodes CASSQVPGQGNNEKLFF.

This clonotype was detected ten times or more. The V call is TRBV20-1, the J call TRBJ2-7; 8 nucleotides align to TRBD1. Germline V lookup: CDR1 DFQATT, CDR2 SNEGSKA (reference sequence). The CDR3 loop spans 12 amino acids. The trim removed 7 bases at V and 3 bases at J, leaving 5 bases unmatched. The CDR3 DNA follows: TGCAGTGGATCCGACAGGGGCTACGAGCAGTACTTC. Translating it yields CSGSDRGYEQYF.

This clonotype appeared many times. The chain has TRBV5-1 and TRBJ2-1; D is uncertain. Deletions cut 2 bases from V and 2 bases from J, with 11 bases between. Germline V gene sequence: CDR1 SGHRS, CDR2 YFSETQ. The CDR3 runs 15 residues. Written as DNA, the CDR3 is TGCGCCAGCAGCTTTTCTAGTTTAGCCTACAATGAGCAGTTCTTC. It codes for CASSFSSLAYNEQFF.

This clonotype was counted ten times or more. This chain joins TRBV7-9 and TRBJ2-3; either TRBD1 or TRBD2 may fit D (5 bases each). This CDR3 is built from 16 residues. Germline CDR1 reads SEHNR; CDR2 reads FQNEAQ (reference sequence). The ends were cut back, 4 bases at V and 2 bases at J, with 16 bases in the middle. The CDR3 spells CASSSPSGRITDTQYF. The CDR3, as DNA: TGTGCCAGCAGCTCACCGTCGGGACGGATCACAGATACGCAGTATTTT.

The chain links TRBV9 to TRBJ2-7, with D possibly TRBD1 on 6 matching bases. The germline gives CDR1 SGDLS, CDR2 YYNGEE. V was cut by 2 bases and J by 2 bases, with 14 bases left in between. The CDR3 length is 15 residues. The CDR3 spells CASSVADSTPYEQYF. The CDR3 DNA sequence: TGTGCCAGCAGCGTTGCGGACAGCACACCCTACGAGCAGTACTTC. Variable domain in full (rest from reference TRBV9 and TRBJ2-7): DSGVTQTPKHLITATGQRVTLRCSPRSGDLSVYWYQQSLDQGLQFLIQYYNGEERAKGNILERFSAQQFPDLHSELNLSSLELGDSALYFCASSVADSTPYEQYFGPGTRLTVT.

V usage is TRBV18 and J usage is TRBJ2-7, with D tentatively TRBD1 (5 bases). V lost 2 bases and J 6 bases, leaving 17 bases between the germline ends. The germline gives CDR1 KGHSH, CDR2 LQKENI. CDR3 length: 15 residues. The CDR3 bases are TGTGCCAGCTCACCAGCACCCAGGGATCGTCTCGAGCAGTACTTC. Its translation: CASSPAPRDRLEQYF.

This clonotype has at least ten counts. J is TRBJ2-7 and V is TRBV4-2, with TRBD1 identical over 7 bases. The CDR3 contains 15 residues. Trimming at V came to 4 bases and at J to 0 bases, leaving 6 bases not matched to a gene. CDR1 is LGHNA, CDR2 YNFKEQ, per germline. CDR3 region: CASSLEGGSSYEQYF. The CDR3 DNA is TGTGCCAGCAGCCTAGAAGGGGGCAGCTCCTACGAGCAGTACTTC.

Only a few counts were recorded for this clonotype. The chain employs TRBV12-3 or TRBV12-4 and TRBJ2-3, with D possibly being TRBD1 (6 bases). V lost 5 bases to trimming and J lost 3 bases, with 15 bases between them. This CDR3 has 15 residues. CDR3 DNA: TGTGCCAGCAGTGCCCAGGACAGACAAACAGATACGCAGTATTTT. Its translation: CASSAQDRQTDTQYF.

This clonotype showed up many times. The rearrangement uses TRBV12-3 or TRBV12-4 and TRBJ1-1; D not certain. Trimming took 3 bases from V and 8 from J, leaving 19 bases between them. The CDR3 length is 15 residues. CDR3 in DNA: TGTGCCAGCAGTTTTTTGTCTTCGGAGGGCACCGAAGCTTTCTTT. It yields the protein CASSFLSSEGTEAFF.

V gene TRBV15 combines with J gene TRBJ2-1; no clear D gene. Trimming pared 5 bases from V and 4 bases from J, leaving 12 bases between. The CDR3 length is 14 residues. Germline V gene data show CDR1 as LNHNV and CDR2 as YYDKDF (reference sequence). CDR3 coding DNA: TGTGCCACCAGCCGCTCCTCAACTTACAATGAGCAGTTCTTC. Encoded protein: CATSRSSTYNEQFF.

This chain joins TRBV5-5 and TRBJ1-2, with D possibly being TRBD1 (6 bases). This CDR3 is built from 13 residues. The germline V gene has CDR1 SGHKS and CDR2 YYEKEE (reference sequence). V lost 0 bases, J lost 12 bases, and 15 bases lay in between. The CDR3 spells CASSLGGPPENTF. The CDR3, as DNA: TGTGCCAGCAGCTTGGGGGGGCCTCCGGAAAACACCTTC.